A selection of T cell receptor beta chains follows, all from one sample in a study of spatial heterogeneity in lung cancer. TCRdb redid the calling of the 5' RACE reads with MiXCR, one entry per CDR3 protein. This table has around 47,000 distinct CDR3 sequences, roughly 7% appearing once. Sequenced material: PBMCs, taken at follow-up. The origin of the receptors is a female donor with early-stage non-small cell lung cancer. Both conserved end residues are part of each CDR3. The order of the fields is clone size, CDR3 length, V gene, J gene, CDR3 protein. Clone size appears in some rows only: once, few, many, or a class for an expanded clone.

>many|17|TRBV5-1|TRBJ2-6
CASSFGAASSGANVLTF
>once|14|TRBV4-1|TRBJ2-7
CASSQDGEGDEQYF
>-|15|TRBV6-5|TRBJ2-7
CASSSTGTTSYEQYF
>-|16|TRBV5-1|TRBJ1-1
CASSLVGGLSNTEAFF
>-|13|TRBV20-1|TRBJ1-2
CSANFRDGYGYTF
>many|16|TRBV12-3/TRBV12-4|TRBJ2-3
CASSPLWASGADTQYF
>-|15|TRBV18|TRBJ1-4
CASSPPRAENEKLFF
>many|13|TRBV3-1|TRBJ1-6
CASSQSGDSPLHF
>few|14|TRBV18|TRBJ1-4
CASSSTGTNEKLFF
>many|16|TRBV9|TRBJ1-3
CASSVGRALTGNTIYF
>few|14|TRBV7-3|TRBJ2-5
CASSPKTGQETQYF
>many|15|TRBV4-3|TRBJ2-2
CASSQDGLPTGELFF
>many|16|TRBV6-2/TRBV6-3|TRBJ2-5
CASKFTFWPIQETQYF
>few|13|TRBV2|TRBJ1-2
CASTGTRNYGYTF
>-|16|TRBV6-5|TRBJ1-4
CASSYSILQGGEKLFF
>-|14|TRBV5-1|TRBJ2-3
CASSLGQGPDTQYF
>many|15|TRBV4-1|TRBJ2-5
CASSQDRGPGETQYF
>many|13|TRBV5-1|TRBJ2-4
CASSRSGKNIQYF
>-|14|TRBV6-1|TRBJ2-7
CASLSWGSSYEQYF
>many|14|TRBV4-1|TRBJ2-5
CASSQERVRGTQYF
>few|12|TRBV5-6|TRBJ1-2
CASSLTDIGYTF
>-|13|TRBV7-9|TRBJ1-2
CASRLGRDYGYTF
>many|18|TRBV7-9|TRBJ1-2
CASSLEPLVTRGGYGYTF
>few|16|TRBV3-1|TRBJ2-1
CASSSSGGGPYNEQFF
>few|13|TRBV6-2/TRBV6-3|TRBJ2-3
CAGRLAVTDTQYF
>many|13|TRBV6-2/TRBV6-3|TRBJ2-4
CASSFGGRDIQYF
>few|17|TRBV20-1|TRBJ1-2
CSAVNAPGTGVNYGYTF
>-|15|TRBV28|TRBJ1-2
CASSSTYGGADGYTF